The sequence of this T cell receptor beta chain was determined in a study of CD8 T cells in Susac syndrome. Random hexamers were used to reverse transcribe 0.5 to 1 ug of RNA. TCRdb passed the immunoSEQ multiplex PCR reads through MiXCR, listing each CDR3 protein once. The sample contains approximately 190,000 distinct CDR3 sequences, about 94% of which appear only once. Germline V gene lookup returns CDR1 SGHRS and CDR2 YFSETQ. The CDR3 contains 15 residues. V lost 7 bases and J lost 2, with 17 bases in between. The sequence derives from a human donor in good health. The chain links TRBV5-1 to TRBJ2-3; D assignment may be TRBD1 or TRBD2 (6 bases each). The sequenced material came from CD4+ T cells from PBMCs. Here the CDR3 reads CASGARGAATDTQYF. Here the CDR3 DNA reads TGCGCCAGCGGGGCTAGGGGGGCGGCCACAGATACGCAGTATTTT.